This T cell receptor beta chain was obtained from a study of shared clonotypes between healthy human individuals. Assay used: immunoSEQ multiplex PCR; TCRdb lists only in-frame clones, some missing. The table lists millions of clones, about 95% of them singletons. As defined, naive CD8 cells were CD45RO-negative and positively selected for CCR7, with terminally differentiated effector memory CD45RA+ cells excluded. Germline CDR1 reads SGHNT; CDR2 reads YYREEE (reference sequence). The CDR3 sequence is 17 residues long. V was clipped by 2 bases and J by 2 bases; unmatched bases: 6. V gene TRBV5-4 combines with J gene TRBJ2-1, with 11 bases aligning to TRBD2. The source is a man between 18 and 35 years old in good health. What was sequenced was naive CD8+ T cells sorted from blood. The CDR3 is CASSFRISGGAYNEQFF. The CDR3, as DNA: TGTGCCAGCAGCTTCCGAATTAGCGGGGGGGCCTACAATGAGCAGTTCTTC. The variable domain in full, with the rest retrieved from reference TRBV5-4 and TRBJ2-1, is ETGVTQSPTHLIKTRGQQVTLRCSSQSGHNTVSWYQQALGQGPQFIFQYYREEENGRGNFPPRFSGLQFPNYSSELNVNALELDDSALYLCASSFRISGGAYNEQFFGPGTRLTVL.